The TCR delta chain described here comes from a study of gamma delta lymphoproliferative disorders and STAT genes. TCRdb used CATT to re-call clones from the multiplex PCR reads. Of fewer than 1,000 delta-chain clones listed, approximately 1.5% were seen once; the top ten hold 76%. The sample holds a few counts of this clone. This sequence is one base from a far larger clone and is likely a read error. Other DNA sequences from this sample encode an identical CDR3 as well. Genomic DNA from isolated PBMCs served as the sequencing template. Germline trimming cut 0 bases from V and 5 bases from J; bases unmatched to any gene: 19. Germline loops: CDR1 TSWWSYY, CDR2 QGS. CDR3 length equals 20 residues.

The chain has TRDV1 and TRDJ1, with 9 bases aligning to TRDD2. The sequencing sample was made of blood. This clonotype originated in a human donor in good health. CDR3 in amino acids: CALGELHRAFLRDMADKLIF. The CDR3 DNA sequence: TGTGCTCTTGGGGAACTACATCGAGCCTTCCTACGGGATATGGCTGATAAACTCATCTTT.